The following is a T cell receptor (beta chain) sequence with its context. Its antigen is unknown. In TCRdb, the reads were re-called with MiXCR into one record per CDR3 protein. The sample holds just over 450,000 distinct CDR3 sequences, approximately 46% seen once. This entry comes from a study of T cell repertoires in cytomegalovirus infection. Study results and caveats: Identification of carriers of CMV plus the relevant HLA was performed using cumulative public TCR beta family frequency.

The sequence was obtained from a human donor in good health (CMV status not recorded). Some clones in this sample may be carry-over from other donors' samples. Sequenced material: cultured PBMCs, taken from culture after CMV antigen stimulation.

CDR3 nucleotides: TGTGCCAGCAGCTTAGTGGAACAGGTGGACAATGAGCAGTTCTTC. Protein product: CASSLVEQVDNEQFF. The chain joins TRBV7-8 to TRBJ2-1; the D gene is possibly TRBD1 (5 bases). The CDR3 covers 15 residues. V lost 1 base, J lost 5 bases, and 12 bases lay in between. Germline-derived CDR1 and CDR2 are SGHVS and FQNEAQ.